Listed here are 17 T cell receptor beta chains from one sample, sequenced in a study of metastatic and nonmetastatic thyroid tumors. Prior to thyroid surgery, none of the patients had received any treatment. From the PCR reads, TCRdb re-called clones with MiXCR. Found here are around 59,000 clones, about 16% of them singletons; the top ten hold around 9%. The sample taken for sequencing was blood. The receptors come from a male donor with papillary thyroid cancer or a benign thyroid nodule (not recorded which). Some clones in this sample may be carry-over from other donors' samples.

The chain couples TRBV6-1 to TRBJ1-2, with D maybe TRBD1 (5 bases). The ends were cut back, 2 bases at V and 8 bases at J, with 18 bases in the middle. The germline gives CDR1 MNHNS, CDR2 SASEGT. This CDR3 is built from 15 residues. CDR3 sequence reads: CASSELGLLVRGYTF. The CDR3 DNA reads as TGTGCCAGCAGTGAACTGGGACTATTAGTTCGAGGCTACACCTTC.

This clone appeared many times. The rearrangement joins TRBV5-1 to TRBJ1-2, with TRBD1 matching 7 bases. The junction had 2 bases not matched to a gene; V was cut back by 0 bases and J by 3 bases. In germline, CDR1 is SGHRS, CDR2 YFSETQ. This CDR3 region has 14 residues. The CDR3 nucleotides read TGCGCCAGCAGCTTGGCTCAGGGGGACTATGGCTACACCTTC. Translating gives CASSLAQGDYGYTF.

The chain employs TRBV6-5 and TRBJ2-3; D unclear. The CDR3 is made up of 13 amino acids. The V end lost 2 bases, the J end lost 7 bases, and 10 bases lay between the germline ends. Germline values: CDR1 MNHEY, CDR2 SVGAGI. The CDR3 DNA sequence: TGTGCCAGCAGTTACCTCCCCGGTTATACGCAGTATTTT. Translation: CASSYLPGYTQYF.

This clone was found many times. The V and J genes are TRBV27 and TRBJ2-5; tentatively, D is TRBD1 (6 bases). CDR1 is MNHEY, CDR2 SMNVEV, per germline (reference sequence). This CDR3 spans 14 amino acids. Between the trimmed V and J ends, which lost 1 base and 2 bases, there was a span of 8 bases. CDR3 coding DNA: TGTGCCAGCAGTTTATTAGGGGGTCAAGAGACCCAGTACTTC. Translating it yields CASSLLGGQETQYF.

This clone was observed at least ten times. The chain couples TRBV28 to TRBJ1-4, with D hard to call. CDR3 length equals 15 residues. Germline CDR1 is MDHEN and CDR2 is SYDVKM. Trimming cost V 7 bases and J 4 bases, with 16 bases left between them. The CDR3 protein is CASTLWGMGNEKLFF. In nucleotides, the CDR3 is TGTGCCAGCACCCTTTGGGGAATGGGTAATGAAAAACTGTTTTTT.

This clone was seen ten or more times. The chain uses TRBV2 and TRBJ1-2; a possible D gene is TRBD1 (5 bases). This CDR3 is 15 amino acids long. CDR1 and CDR2 (germline): SNHLY, FYNNEI. Trimming took off 0 bases at V and 3 bases at J, with 11 bases between the two ends. The CDR3 loop reads CASSEAQTADYGYTF. In DNA form, the CDR3 reads TGTGCCAGCAGTGAAGCTCAGACAGCGGACTATGGCTACACCTTC. The entire variable domain, with the rest obtained from reference TRBV2 and TRBJ1-2, is as follows: EPEVTQTPSHQVTQMGQEVILRCVPISNHLYFYWYRQILGQKVEFLVSFYNNEISEKSEIFDDQFSVERPDGSNFTLKIRSTKLEDSAMYFCASSEAQTADYGYTFGSGTRLTVV.

This clone was seen at least ten times. The rearrangement joins TRBV18 to TRBJ2-7, with 9 bases aligning to TRBD2. The CDR3 totals 16 residues. The V segment lost 3 bases and the J segment 1 base; nucleotides outside the gene matches: 7. CDR1 and CDR2 (germline): KGHSH, LQKENI. The CDR3 here is CASSPRPGLASYEQYF. Written as DNA, the CDR3 is TGTGCCAGCTCACCGCGGCCGGGACTAGCATCCTACGAGCAGTACTTC.

This clone appeared a few times. A much larger clone differs from this one at a single base, so this may be a read error. The genes are TRBV28 and TRBJ2-3, with 11 positions matching TRBD2. CDR1 is MDHEN, CDR2 SYDVKM, per germline. The CDR3 spans 18 residues. With 5 bases clipped from V and 5 bases from J, the junction kept 15 bases outside the gene matches. CDR3 bases: TGTGCCAGCAGTCCCTGGGGACTAGCGGCAGGGTCAGAAGATACGCAGTATTTT. As protein: CASSPWGLAAGSEDTQYF.

This clone was detected ten times or more. The chain links TRBV7-2 to TRBJ2-1; the D is unclear. Germline V gene lookup returns CDR1 SGHTA and CDR2 FQGNSA. Trimming removed 2 bases at V and 4 bases at J, with 9 bases between. The CDR3 consists of 14 residues. CDR3 nucleotides: TGTGCCAGCAGCTTAAGGGAACAATACAATGAGCAGTTCTTC. Translating gives CASSLREQYNEQFF.

This clone appeared many times. The chain combines TRBV6-4 with TRBJ1-2, with D uncertain. The CDR3 spans 13 residues. Germline V lookup: CDR1 MRHNA, CDR2 SNTAGT. V shed 2 bases and J shed 3 bases, with 7 bases lying between them. The CDR3 DNA is TGTGCCAGCAGTGACGGGGAGCACTATGGCTACACCTTC. This encodes CASSDGEHYGYTF.

A word on this clone: A read error may explain this, as a much larger clone is one base away. This same CDR3 is encoded by further DNA sequences in the sample. This chain connects TRBV29-1 to TRBJ2-5; TRBD2 aligns across 7 bases. The CDR3 spans 14 residues. Germline V gene lookup returns CDR1 SQVTM and CDR2 ANQGSEA. V lost 5 bases, J lost 4 bases, and 10 bases stayed unmatched. The chain's CDR3 is CSVSRGGRRETQYF. The CDR3 bases are TGCAGCGTTTCCCGCGGGGGAAGGAGAGAGACCCAGTACTTC.

This clone was counted many times. This rearrangement joins TRBV20-1 to TRBJ1-5, with D uncertain. Deletions cut 4 bases from V and 1 base from J, with 11 bases between. The CDR3 extends over 14 amino acids. Germline loops: CDR1 DFQATT, CDR2 SNEGSKA (reference sequence). CDR3 in DNA: TGCAGTGCTACGGTGGGAAGCAGCAATCAGCCCCAGCATTTT. Protein sequence: CSATVGSSNQPQHF.

On this clone itself: A clone one base away is much larger, so this may be a read error. The chain joins TRBV5-5 to TRBJ2-3; D may be TRBD1 (6 bases). Trimming removed 3 bases from V and 6 bases from J, with 17 bases in between. The CDR3 contains 15 residues. Germline CDR1 SGHKS, CDR2 YYEKEE (reference sequence). CDR3 coding DNA: TGTGCCAGCAGCTACAGGGAATCGGGTGAGGATACGCAGTATTTT. It is translated as CASSYRESGEDTQYF.

As to this clone: A much larger clone sits a single nucleotide away, making a read error possible. The sample holds other DNA sequences that translate to the same CDR3. This chain uses TRBV20-1 with TRBJ2-5; D uncertain. Trimming removed 2 bases from V and 5 bases from J, with 12 bases in between. CDR3 size: 13 residues. Germline V gene lookup returns CDR1 DFQATT and CDR2 SNEGSKA (reference sequence). Here the CDR3 DNA reads TGCAGTGCTAGAATCCGGGCCGGTGAGACCCAGTACTTC. Residues: CSARIRAGETQYF.

In this sample, this clone turned up many times. The V and J genes are TRBV10-3 and TRBJ2-5; D uncertain. The CDR3 extends over 12 amino acids. The germline V gene encodes CDR1 ENHRY and CDR2 SYGVKD. The V gene lost 6 bases and the J gene lost 1 base, with 6 bases spanning the gap. The CDR3 region has the DNA TGTGCCATCAGCGGTACCCAAGAGACCCAGTACTTC. It is translated as CAISGTQETQYF.

Within the sample, this clone is medium-sized (0.01 to 0.1%). The V call is TRBV10-1, the J call TRBJ2-7, with TRBD1 identical over 10 bases. The CDR3 consists of 15 residues. The V gene's germline CDR1 is WNHNN and CDR2 SYGVQD (reference sequence). The V segment lost 3 bases and the J segment 4 bases; nucleotides outside the gene matches: 6. CDR3 in amino acids: CASSEIDRGRYEQYV. The CDR3 coding sequence is TGCGCCAGCAGTGAAATCGACAGGGGGCGTTACGAGCAGTACGTC.

In its sample, this clone was seen many times. V is TRBV20-1 and J is TRBJ2-3; D is unclear. V was clipped by 3 bases and J by 11 bases, with 9 bases between them. Germline loops: CDR1 DFQATT, CDR2 SNEGSKA (reference sequence). The CDR3 is 10 amino acids. CDR3 residues: CSASSEEQYF. The CDR3, as DNA: TGCAGTGCTAGTTCTGAAGAGCAGTATTTT.